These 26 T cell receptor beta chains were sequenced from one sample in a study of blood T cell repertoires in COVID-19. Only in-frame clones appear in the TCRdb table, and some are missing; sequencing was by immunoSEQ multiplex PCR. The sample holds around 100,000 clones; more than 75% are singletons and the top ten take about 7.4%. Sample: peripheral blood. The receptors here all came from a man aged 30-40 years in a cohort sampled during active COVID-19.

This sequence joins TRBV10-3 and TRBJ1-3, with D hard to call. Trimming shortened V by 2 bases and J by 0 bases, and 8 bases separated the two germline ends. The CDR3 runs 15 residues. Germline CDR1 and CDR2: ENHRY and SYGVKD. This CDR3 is CAISEGQASGNTIYF. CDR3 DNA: TGTGCCATCAGTGAGGGGCAGGCCTCTGGAAACACCATATATTTT.

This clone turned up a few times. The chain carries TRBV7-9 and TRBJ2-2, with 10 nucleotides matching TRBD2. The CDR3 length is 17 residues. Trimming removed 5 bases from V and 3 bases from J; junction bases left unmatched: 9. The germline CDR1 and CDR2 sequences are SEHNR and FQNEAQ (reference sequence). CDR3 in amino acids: CASSDPTSGADTGELFF. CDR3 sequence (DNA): TGTGCCAGCAGCGACCCTACTAGCGGGGCCGACACCGGGGAGCTGTTTTTT.

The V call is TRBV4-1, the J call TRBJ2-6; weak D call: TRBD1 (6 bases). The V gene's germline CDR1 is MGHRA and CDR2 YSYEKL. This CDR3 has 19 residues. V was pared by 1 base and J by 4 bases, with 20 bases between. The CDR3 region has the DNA TGCGCCAGCAGCCAAGGGGGCCCTTACAGGGTTTTAGGGGCCAACGTCCTGACTTTC. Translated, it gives CASSQGGPYRVLGANVLTF.

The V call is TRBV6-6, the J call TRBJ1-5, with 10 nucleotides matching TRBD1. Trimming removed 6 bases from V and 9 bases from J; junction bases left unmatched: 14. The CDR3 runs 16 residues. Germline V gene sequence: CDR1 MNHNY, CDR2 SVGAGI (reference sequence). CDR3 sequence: CASSRGVTGGTGPQHF. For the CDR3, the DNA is TGTGCCAGCAGCAGGGGGGTGACAGGGGGCACCGGGCCCCAGCATTTT.

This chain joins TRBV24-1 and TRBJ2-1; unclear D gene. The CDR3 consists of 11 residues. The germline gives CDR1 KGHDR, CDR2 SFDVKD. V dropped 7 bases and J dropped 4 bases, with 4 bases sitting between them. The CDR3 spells CATRRYNEQFF. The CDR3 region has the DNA TGTGCCACCAGGAGATACAATGAGCAGTTCTTC.

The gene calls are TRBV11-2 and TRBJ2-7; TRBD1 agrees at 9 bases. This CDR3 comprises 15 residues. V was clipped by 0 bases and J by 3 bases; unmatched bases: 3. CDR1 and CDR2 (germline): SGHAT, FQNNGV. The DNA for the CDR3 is TGTGCCAGCAGCTTAGAGGGACAGGGTAACTACGAGCAGTACTTC. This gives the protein CASSLEGQGNYEQYF.

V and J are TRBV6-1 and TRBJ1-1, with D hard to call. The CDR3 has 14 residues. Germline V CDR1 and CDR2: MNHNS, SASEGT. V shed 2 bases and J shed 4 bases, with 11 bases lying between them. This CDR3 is CASSEKSGSTEAFF. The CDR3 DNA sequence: TGTGCCAGCAGTGAAAAGTCAGGTTCCACTGAAGCTTTCTTT.

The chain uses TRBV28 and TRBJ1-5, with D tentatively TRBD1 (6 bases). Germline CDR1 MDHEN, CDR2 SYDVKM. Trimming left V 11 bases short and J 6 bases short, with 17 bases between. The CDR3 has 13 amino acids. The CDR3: CAAGEGVGQPQHF. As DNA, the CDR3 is TGTGCCGCGGGGGAGGGGGTTGGTCAGCCCCAGCATTTT.

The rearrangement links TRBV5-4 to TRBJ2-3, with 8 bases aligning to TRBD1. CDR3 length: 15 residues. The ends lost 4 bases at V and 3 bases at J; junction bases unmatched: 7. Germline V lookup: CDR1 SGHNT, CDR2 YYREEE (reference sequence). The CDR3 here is CASSSRQGRTDTQYF. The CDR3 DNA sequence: TGTGCCAGCAGCAGCAGACAGGGGCGAACAGATACGCAGTATTTT.

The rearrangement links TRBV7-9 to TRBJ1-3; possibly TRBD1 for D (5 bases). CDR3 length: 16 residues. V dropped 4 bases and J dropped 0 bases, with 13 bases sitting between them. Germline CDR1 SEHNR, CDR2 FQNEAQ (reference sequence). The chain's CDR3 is CASSYRTGSSGNTIYF. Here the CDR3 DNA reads TGTGCCAGCAGCTACAGGACCGGGTCCTCTGGAAACACCATATATTTT.

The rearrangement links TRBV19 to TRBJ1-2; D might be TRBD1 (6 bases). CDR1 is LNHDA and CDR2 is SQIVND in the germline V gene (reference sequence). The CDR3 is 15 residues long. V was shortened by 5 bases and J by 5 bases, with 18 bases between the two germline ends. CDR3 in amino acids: CASSQDRSSGYGYTF. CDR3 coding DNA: TGTGCCAGTAGTCAAGACAGGTCTTCGGGATATGGCTACACCTTC.

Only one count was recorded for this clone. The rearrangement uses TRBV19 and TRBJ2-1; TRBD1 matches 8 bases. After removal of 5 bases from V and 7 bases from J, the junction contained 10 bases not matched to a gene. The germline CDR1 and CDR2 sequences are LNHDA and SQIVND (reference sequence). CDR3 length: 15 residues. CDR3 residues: CASSLRQGKVNEQFF. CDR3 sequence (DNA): TGTGCCAGTAGTCTACGACAGGGGAAGGTTAATGAGCAGTTCTTC.

CDR3 in DNA: TGTGCCAGCAGAGCTTTCGGGACAGGGCCCTACGAGCAGTACTTC. Its protein is CASRAFGTGPYEQYF. The V call is TRBV2, the J call TRBJ2-7, with 9 bases identical to TRBD1. CDR3 length: 15 amino acids. CDR1 and CDR2 (germline): SNHLY, FYNNEI. With 6 bases clipped from V and 2 bases from J, the junction kept 8 bases outside the gene matches.

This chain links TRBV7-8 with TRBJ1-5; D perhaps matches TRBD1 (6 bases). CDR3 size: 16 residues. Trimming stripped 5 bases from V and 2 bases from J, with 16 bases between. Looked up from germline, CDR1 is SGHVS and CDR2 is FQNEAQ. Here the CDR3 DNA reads TGTGCCAGCAGCCCGAGGGGGGGGGAGGGCAATCAGCCCCAGCATTTT. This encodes CASSPRGGEGNQPQHF.

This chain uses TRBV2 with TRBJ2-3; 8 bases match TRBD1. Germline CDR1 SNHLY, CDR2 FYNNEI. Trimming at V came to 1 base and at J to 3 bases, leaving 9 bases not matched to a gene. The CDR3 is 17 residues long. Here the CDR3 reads CASSEGGRRGQTDTQYF. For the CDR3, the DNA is TGTGCCAGCAGTGAAGGAGGGCGCAGGGGGCAGACAGATACGCAGTATTTT.

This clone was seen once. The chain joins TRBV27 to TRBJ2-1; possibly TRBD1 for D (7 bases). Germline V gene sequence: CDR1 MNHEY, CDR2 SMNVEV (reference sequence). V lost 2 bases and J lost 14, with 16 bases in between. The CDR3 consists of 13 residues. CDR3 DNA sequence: TGTGCCAGCAGTTTAAACGTCGACAGGGAGGAGTTCTTC. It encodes CASSLNVDREEFF.

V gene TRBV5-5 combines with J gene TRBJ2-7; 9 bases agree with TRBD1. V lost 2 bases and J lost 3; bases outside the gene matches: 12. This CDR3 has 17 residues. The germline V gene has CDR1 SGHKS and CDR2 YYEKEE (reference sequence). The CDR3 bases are TGTGCCAGCAGCTTATTTAGCCTAGGACAGGGGAACTACGAGCAGTACTTC. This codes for CASSLFSLGQGNYEQYF.

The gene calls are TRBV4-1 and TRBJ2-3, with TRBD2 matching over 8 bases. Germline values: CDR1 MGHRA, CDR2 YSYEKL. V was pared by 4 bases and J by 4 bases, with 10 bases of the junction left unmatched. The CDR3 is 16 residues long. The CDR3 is CASSRSASGSPDTQYF. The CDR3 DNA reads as TGCGCCAGCAGCCGAAGTGCTAGCGGGTCCCCAGATACGCAGTATTTT.

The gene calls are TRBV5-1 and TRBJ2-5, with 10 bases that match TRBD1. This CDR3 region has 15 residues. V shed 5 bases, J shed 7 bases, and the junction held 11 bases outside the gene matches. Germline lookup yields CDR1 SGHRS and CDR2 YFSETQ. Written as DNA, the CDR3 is TGCGCCAGCAGACTGGAGACAGGGGGCGAGGGGACCCAGTACTTC. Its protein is CASRLETGGEGTQYF.

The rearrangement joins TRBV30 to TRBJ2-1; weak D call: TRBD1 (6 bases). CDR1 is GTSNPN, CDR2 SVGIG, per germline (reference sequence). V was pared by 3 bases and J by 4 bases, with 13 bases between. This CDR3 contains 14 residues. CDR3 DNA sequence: TGTGCCTGGAGGGGGGCAGGGGAGTACAATGAGCAGTTCTTC. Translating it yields CAWRGAGEYNEQFF.

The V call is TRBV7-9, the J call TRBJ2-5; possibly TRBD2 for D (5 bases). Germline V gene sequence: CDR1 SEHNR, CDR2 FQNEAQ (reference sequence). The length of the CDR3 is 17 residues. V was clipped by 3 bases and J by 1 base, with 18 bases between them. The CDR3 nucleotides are TGTGCCAGCAGCTTGGTCGGTGCTGAGGACTCCCAAGAGACCCAGTACTTC. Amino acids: CASSLVGAEDSQETQYF.

The CDR3: CASSRSGQKDNEQFF. For the CDR3, the DNA is TGTGCCAGCAGCAGGTCGGGACAGAAGGACAATGAGCAGTTCTTC. The V and J genes are TRBV7-2 and TRBJ2-1, with 7 positions matching TRBD1. V was clipped by 5 bases and J by 5 bases; unmatched bases: 9. The CDR3 is 15 residues long. In germline, CDR1 is SGHTA, CDR2 FQGNSA.

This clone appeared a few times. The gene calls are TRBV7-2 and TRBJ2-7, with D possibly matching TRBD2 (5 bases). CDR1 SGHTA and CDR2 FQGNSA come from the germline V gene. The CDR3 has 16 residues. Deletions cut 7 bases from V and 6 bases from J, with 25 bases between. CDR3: CASNLKRVREPLEQYF. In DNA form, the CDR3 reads TGTGCCAGCAACTTGAAGAGAGTCCGGGAACCCCTCGAGCAGTACTTC.

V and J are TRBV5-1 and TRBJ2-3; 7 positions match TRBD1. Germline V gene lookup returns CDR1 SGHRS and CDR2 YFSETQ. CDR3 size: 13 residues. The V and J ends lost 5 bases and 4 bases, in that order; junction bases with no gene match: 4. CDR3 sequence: CASSLQGADTQYF. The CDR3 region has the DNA TGCGCCAGCAGTCTCCAGGGGGCAGATACGCAGTATTTT. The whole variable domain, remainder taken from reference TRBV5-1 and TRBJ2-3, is KAGVTQTPRYLIKTRGQQVTLSCSPISGHRSVSWYQQTPGQGLQFLFEYFSETQRNKGNFPGRFSGRQFSNSRSEMNVSTLELGDSALYLCASSLQGADTQYFGPGTRLTVL.

The CDR3 loop is CAWSRQDNGYTF. In DNA, the CDR3 is TGTGCCTGGAGTAGGCAGGACAATGGCTACACCTTC. This chain links TRBV30 with TRBJ1-2, with D possibly being TRBD1 (5 bases). The germline V gene has CDR1 GTSNPN and CDR2 SVGIG (reference sequence). V dropped 2 bases and J dropped 6 bases, with 10 bases sitting between them. The CDR3 consists of 12 residues.

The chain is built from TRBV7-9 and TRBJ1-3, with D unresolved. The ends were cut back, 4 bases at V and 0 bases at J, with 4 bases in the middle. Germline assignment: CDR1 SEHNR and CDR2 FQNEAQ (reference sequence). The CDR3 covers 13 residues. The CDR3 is CASSSRSGNTIYF. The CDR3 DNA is TGTGCCAGCAGCTCCCGCTCTGGAAACACCATATATTTT.